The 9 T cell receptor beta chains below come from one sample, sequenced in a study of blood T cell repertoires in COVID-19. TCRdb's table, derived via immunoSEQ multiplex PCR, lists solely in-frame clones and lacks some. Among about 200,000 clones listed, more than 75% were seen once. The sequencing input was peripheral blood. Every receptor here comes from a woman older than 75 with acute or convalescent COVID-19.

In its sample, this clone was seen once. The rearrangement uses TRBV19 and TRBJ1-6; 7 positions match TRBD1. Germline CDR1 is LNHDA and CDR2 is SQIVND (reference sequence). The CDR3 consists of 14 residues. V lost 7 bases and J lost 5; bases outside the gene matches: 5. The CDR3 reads CASKGGQNNSPLHF. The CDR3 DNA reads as TGTGCCAGTAAGGGGGGACAGAATAATTCACCCCTCCACTTT.

The CDR3 reads CASSPGTGIEQFF. The CDR3 DNA reads TGTGCCAGCAGTCCCGGGACAGGGATTGAGCAGTTCTTC. The chain uses TRBV2 and TRBJ2-1; TRBD1 matches 9 bases. Trimming removed 5 bases from V and 9 bases from J; junction bases left unmatched: 5. CDR3 size: 13 residues. Germline CDR1 is SNHLY and CDR2 is FYNNEI. Based on the CDR3 plus reference TRBV2 and TRBJ2-1, the full variable domain is EPEVTQTPSHQVTQMGQEVILRCVPISNHLYFYWYRQILGQKVEFLVSFYNNEISEKSEIFDDQFSVERPDGSNFTLKIRSTKLEDSAMYFCASSPGTGIEQFFGPGTRLTVL.

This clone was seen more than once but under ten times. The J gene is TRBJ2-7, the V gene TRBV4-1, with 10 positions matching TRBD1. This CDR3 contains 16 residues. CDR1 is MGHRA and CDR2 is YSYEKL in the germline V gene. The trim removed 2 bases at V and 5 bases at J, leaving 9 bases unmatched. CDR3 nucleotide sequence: TGCGCCAGCAGCCAAAGCCGACAGGGGGCCATGCACGAGCAGTACTTC. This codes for CASSQSRQGAMHEQYF.

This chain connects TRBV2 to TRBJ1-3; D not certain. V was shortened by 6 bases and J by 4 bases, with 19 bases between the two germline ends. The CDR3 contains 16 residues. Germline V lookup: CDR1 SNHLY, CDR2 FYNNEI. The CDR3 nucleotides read TGTGCCAGCAGCCTGCTTGGGGAGGTCGCAGGAAACACCATATATTTT. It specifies CASSLLGEVAGNTIYF.

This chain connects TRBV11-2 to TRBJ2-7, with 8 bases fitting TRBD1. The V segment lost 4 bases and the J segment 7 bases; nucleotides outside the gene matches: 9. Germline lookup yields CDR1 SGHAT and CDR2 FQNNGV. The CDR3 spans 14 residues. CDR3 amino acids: CASSSTDRAGEQYF. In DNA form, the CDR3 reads TGTGCCAGCAGCTCAACGGACAGGGCGGGGGAGCAGTACTTC.

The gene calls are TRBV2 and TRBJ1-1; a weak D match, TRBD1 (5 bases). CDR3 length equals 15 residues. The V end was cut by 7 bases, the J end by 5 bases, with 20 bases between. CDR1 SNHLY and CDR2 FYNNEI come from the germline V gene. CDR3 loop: CASTSDRGRGTEAFF. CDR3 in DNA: TGTGCCAGCACCTCAGATAGGGGCCGAGGAACTGAAGCTTTCTTT.

CDR3 bases: TGTGCCAGCAGTTTGGAAGGGAGACGGGTGTTTTTT. Residues: CASSLEGRRVFF. The rearrangement uses TRBV12-3 or TRBV12-4 and TRBJ1-4, with D hard to call. Trimming stripped 3 bases from V and 15 bases from J, with 14 bases between. CDR3 length equals 12 residues.

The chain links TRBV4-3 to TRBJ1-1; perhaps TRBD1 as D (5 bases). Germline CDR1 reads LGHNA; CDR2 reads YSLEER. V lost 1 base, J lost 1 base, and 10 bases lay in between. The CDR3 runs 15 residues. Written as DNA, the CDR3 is TGCGCCAGCAGCCAAGCTGGGGGGTGGAACACTGAAGCTTTCTTT. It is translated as CASSQAGGWNTEAFF.

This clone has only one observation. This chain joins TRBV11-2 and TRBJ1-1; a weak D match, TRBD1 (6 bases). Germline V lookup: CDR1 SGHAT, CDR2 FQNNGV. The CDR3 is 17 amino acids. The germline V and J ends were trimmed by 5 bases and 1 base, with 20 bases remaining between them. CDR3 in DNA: TGTGCCAGCAGCCAGGACAGTACCAGGAGGACGAACACTGAAGCTTTCTTT. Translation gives CASSQDSTRRTNTEAFF.